This TCR beta chain was observed in a study of CD8 T cells in ankylosing spondylitis. Whole-study results and caveats: Ankylosing spondylitis blood seemed to carry a telltale TCR beta motif made of several highly homologous variants. In reactive arthritis synovial fluid and blood, some motif variants had been reported before. According to the report, clones linked to the disease were significantly enriched in matched synovial fluid samples taken from ankylosing spondylitis patients.

As regards this clonotype: Its antigen is currently unknown.

Germline assignment: CDR1 DFQATT and CDR2 SNEGSKA (reference sequence). This CDR3 is 15 amino acids long. V gave up 1 base and J gave up 7 bases; unmatched junction bases: 8. Quantitative barcoded 5'-RACE was used to prepare TCR beta libraries. A single record per CDR3 protein comes from TCRdb applying MiXCR to the 5' RACE reads. The table lists about 240,000 distinct CDR3 sequences, about 10% of them singletons, with under 7% in the top ten. The source of this sequence is a male donor with ankylosing spondylitis or in good health (not recorded which). Sample: blood, either unsorted or a sorted T cell fraction (not recorded which). This sequence joins TRBV20-1 and TRBJ2-2, with 8 nucleotides matching TRBD2. CDR3 sequence (DNA): TGCAGTGCTAGAGTTGTGCGGGGGGCTGGCGGGGAGCTGTTTTTT. Translation: CSARVVRGAGGELFF.